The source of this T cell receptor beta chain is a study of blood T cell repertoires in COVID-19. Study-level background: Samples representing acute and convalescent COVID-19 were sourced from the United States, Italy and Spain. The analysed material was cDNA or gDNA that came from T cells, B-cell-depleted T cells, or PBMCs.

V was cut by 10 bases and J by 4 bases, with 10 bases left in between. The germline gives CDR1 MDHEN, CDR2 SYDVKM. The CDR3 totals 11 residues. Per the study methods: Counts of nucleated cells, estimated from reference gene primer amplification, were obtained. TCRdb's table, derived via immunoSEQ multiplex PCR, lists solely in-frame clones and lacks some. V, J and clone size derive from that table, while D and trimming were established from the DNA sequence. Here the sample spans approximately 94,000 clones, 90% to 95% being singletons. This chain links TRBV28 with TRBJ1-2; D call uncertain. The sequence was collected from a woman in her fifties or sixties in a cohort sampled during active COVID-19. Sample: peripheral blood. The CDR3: CATRDFYGYTF. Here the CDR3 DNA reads TGTGCCACCCGGGATTTCTATGGCTACACCTTC.